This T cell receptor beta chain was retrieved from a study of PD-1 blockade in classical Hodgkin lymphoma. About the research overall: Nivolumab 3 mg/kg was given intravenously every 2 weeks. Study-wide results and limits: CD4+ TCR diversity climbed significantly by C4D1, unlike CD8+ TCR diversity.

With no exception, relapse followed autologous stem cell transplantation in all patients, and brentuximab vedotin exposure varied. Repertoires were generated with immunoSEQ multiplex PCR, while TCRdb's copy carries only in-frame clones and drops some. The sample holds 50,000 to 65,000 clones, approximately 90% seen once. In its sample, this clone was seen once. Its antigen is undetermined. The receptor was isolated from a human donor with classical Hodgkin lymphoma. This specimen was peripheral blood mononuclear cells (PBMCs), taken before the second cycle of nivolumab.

CDR3 sequence reads: CASSSTLTDTQYF. As DNA, the CDR3 is TGTGCCAGCAGCTCTACCCTCACAGATACGCAGTATTTT. This chain connects TRBV7-3 to TRBJ2-3; unclear D gene. The germline V gene encodes CDR1 SGHTA and CDR2 FQGTGA. The CDR3 consists of 13 residues. Deletions cut 4 bases from V and 2 bases from J, with 7 bases between.